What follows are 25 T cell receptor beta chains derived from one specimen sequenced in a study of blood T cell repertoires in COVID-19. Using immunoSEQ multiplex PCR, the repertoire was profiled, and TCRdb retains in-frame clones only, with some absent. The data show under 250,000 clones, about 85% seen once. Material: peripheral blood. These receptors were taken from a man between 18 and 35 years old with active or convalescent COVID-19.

CDR3 in DNA: TGTGCCAGCAGCGTAGCGGCTAGCGACTCCTACGAGCAGTACTTC. Translation: CASSVAASDSYEQYF. The V gene is TRBV9, the J gene TRBJ2-7; the D gene is possibly TRBD2 (6 bases). Germline-derived CDR1 and CDR2 are SGDLS and YYNGEE. The CDR3 totals 15 residues. Between the trimmed V and J ends, which lost 0 bases and 0 bases, there was a span of 10 bases.

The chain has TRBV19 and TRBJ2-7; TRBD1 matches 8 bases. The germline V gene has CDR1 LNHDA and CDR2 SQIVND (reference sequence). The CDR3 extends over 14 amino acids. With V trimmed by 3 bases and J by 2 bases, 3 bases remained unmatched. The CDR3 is CASSMTGEAYEQYF. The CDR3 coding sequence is TGTGCCAGTAGTATGACAGGGGAAGCCTACGAGCAGTACTTC.

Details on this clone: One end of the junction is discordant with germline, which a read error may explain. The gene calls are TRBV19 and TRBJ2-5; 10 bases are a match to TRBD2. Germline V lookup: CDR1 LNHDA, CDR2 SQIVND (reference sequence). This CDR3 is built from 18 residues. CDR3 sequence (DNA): TGTGCCAGTAGTATTCGTACCCTAGCGGGAGAGGTCCAAGTGACCCAGTACTTC. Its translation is CASSIRTLAGEVQVTQYF.

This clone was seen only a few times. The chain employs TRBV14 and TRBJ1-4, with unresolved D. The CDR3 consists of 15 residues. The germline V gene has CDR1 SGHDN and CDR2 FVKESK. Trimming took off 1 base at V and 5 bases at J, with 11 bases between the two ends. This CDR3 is CASSQGRRGNEKLFF. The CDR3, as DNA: TGTGCCAGCAGCCAAGGACGGAGAGGGAATGAAAAACTGTTTTTT.

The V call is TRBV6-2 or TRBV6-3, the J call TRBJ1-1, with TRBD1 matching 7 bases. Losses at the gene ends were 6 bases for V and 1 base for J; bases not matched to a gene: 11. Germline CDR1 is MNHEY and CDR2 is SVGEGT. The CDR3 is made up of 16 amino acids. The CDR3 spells CASSSPKTGSNTEAFF. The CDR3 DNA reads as TGTGCCAGCAGCTCACCAAAGACAGGGTCGAACACTGAAGCTTTCTTT.

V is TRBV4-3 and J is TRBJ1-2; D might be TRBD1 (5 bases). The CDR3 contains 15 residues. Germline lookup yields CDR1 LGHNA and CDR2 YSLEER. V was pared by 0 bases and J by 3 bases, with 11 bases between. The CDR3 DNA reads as TGCGCCAGCAGCCAAGAAGTCGACAGCTACTATGGCTACACCTTC. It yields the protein CASSQEVDSYYGYTF.

CDR3 region: CASSTLTNTQYF. CDR3 coding DNA: TGTGCCAGCAGTACTCTTACGAATACGCAGTATTTT. V and J are TRBV27 and TRBJ2-3, with D uncertain. Germline V gene data show CDR1 as MNHEY and CDR2 as SMNVEV (reference sequence). CDR3 length: 12 amino acids. V lost 5 bases, J lost 7 bases, and 10 bases lay in between.

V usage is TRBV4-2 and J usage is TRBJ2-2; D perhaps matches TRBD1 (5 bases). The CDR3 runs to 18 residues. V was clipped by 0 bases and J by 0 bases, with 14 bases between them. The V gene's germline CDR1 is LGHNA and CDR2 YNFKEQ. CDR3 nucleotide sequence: TGTGCCAGCAGCCAAGATTCCTTTGGGGCTGCGAACACCGGGGAGCTGTTTTTT. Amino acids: CASSQDSFGAANTGELFF.

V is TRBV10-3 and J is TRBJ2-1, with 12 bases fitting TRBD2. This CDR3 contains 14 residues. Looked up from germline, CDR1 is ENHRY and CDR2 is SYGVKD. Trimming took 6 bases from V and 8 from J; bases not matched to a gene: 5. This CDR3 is CAIREGLAGYEQFF. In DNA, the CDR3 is TGTGCCATCAGGGAAGGACTAGCGGGATATGAGCAGTTCTTC.

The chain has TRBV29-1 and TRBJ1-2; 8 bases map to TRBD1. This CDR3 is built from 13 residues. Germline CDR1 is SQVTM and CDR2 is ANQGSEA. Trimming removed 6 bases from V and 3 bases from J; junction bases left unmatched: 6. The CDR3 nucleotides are TGCAGCGTGGATCACAGGGGGGACTATGGCTACACCTTC. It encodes CSVDHRGDYGYTF.

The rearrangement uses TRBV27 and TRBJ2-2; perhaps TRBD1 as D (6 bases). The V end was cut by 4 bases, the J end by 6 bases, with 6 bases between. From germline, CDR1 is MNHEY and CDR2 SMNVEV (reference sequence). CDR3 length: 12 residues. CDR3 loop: CASSYRAGELFF. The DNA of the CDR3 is TGTGCCAGCAGTTACAGGGCCGGGGAGCTGTTTTTT.

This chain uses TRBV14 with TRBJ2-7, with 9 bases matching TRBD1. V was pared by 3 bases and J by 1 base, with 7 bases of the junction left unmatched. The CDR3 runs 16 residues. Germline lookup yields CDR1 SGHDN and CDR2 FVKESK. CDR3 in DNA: TGTGCCAGCAGCCATCGGGACAGGGCGGGATCCTACGAGCAGTACTTC. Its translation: CASSHRDRAGSYEQYF.

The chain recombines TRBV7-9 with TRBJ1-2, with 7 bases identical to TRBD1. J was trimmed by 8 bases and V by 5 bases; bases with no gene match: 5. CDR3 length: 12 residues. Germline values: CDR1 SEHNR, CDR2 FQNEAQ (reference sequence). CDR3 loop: CASSPTGSGYTF. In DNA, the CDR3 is TGTGCCAGCAGCCCGACAGGGTCAGGCTACACCTTC.

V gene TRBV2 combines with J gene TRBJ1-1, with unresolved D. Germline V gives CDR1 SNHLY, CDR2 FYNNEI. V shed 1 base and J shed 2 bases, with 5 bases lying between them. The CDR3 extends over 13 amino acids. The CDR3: CASSEVYNTEAFF. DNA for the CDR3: TGTGCCAGCAGTGAAGTGTATAACACTGAAGCTTTCTTT.

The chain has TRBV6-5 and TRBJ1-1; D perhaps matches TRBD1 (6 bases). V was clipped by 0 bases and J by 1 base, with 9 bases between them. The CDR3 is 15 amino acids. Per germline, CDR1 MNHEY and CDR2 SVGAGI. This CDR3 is CASSYSEQGNTEAFF. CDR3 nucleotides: TGTGCCAGCAGTTACTCGGAACAGGGGAACACTGAAGCTTTCTTT.

The CDR3 coding sequence is TGCGCCAGCAGGATACAGGGTCGTTCACCTGAAGCTTTCTTT. As protein: CASRIQGRSPEAFF. The V gene is TRBV5-1, the J gene TRBJ1-1; D perhaps matches TRBD1 (6 bases). The ends were cut back, 5 bases at V and 6 bases at J, with 17 bases in the middle. The CDR3 runs 14 residues. Germline V gene data show CDR1 as SGHRS and CDR2 as YFSETQ.

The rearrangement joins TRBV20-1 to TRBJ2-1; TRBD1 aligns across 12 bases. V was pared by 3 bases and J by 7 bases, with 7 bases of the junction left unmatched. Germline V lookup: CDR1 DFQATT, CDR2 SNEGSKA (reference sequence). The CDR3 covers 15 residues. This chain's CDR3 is CSASSWDRGLNEQFF. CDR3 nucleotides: TGCAGTGCTAGTTCTTGGGACAGGGGGCTTAATGAGCAGTTCTTC.

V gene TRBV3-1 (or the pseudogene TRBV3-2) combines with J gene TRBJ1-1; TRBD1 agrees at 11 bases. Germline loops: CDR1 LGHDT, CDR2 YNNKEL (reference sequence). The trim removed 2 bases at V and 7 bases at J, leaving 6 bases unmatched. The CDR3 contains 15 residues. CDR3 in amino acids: CASSQPDRGRGEAFF. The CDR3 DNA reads TGTGCCAGCAGCCAACCGGACAGGGGGCGGGGTGAAGCTTTCTTT.

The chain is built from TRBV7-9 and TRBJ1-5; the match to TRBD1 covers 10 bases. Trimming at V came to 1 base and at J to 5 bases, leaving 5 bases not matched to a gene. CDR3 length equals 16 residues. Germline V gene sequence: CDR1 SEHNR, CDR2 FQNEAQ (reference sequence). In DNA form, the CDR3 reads TGTGCCAGCAGCTTAGGACAGGGGGCGTTCTATCAGCCCCAGCATTTT. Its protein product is CASSLGQGAFYQPQHF.

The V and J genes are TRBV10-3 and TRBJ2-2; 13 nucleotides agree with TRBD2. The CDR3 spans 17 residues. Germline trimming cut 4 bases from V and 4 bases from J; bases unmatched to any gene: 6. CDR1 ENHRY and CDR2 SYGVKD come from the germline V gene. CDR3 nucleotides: TGTGCCATCAGTGGGACTAGCGGGGGCCTCTCCACCGGGGAGCTGTTTTTT. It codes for CAISGTSGGLSTGELFF.

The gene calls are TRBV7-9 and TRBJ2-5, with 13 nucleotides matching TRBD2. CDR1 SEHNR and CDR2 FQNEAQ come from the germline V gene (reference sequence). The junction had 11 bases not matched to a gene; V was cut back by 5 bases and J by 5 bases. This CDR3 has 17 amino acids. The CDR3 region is CASSAGTSGIVWETQYF. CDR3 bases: TGTGCCAGCAGCGCCGGGACTAGCGGGATCGTTTGGGAGACCCAGTACTTC.

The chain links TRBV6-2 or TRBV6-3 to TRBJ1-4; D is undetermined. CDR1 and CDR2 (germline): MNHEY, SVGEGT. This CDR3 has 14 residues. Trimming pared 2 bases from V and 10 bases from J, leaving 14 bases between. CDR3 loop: CASSYPLAGSKLFF. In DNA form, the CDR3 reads TGTGCCAGCAGTTACCCCCTGGCAGGCTCAAAACTGTTTTTT.

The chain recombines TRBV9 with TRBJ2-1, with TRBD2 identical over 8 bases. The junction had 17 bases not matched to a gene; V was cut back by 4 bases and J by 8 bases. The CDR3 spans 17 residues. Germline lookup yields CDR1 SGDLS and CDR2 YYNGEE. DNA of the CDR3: TGTGCCAGCAGCCCCCTCGACGTACGGGAGGGCAAAGATGAGCAGTTCTTC. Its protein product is CASSPLDVREGKDEQFF.

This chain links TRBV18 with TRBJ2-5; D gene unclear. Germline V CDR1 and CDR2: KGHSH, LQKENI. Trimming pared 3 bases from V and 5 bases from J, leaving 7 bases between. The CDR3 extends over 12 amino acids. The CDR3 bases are TGTGCCAGCTCACCTCTAGAGGAGACCCAGTACTTC. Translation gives CASSPLEETQYF.

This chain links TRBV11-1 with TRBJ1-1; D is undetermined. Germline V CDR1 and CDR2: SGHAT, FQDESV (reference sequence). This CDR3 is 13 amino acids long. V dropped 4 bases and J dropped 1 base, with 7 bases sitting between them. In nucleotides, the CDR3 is TGTGCCAGCAGCTCACAGCCGAACACTGAAGCTTTCTTT. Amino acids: CASSSQPNTEAFF.